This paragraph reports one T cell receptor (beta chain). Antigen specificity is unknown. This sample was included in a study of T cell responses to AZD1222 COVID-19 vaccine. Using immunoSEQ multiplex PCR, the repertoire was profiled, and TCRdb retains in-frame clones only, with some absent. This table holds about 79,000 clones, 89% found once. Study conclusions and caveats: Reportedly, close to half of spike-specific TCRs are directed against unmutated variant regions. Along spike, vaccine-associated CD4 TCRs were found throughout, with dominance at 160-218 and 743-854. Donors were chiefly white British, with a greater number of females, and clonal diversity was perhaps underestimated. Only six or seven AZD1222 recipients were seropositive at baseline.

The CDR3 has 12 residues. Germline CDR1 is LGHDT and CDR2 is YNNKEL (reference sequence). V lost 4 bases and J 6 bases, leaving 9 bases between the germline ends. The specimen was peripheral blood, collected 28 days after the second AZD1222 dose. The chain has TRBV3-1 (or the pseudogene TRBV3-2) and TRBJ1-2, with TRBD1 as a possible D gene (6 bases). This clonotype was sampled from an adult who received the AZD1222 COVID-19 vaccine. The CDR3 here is CASSPGENGYTF. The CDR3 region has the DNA TGTGCCAGCAGCCCAGGGGAGAATGGCTACACCTTC.